The T cell receptor beta chain described here comes from a study of blood T cell repertoires in COVID-19. Across the whole study: From the United States, Italy and Spain came samples of acute and convalescent COVID-19.

The germline V gene has CDR1 MNHEY and CDR2 SMNVEV (reference sequence). The CDR3 sequence is 16 residues long. Trimming cost V 4 bases and J 3 bases, with 18 bases left between them. Sequencing used immunoSEQ multiplex PCR; TCRdb keeps in-frame clones, though not all of them. The sample consists of 90,000 to 140,000 clones, around 86% of them appearing once. The sequence derives from an elderly man with acute or convalescent COVID-19. This rearrangement joins TRBV27 to TRBJ1-1; D ambiguous. The specimen sequenced was peripheral blood. CDR3 region: CASSSMGGPRDTEAFF. DNA of the CDR3: TGTGCCAGCAGTTCCATGGGTGGACCGAGGGACACTGAAGCTTTCTTT.